This passage covers 9 T cell receptor beta chains from one sample sequenced in a study of neurological immune-mediated disorders. TCRdb independently ran MiXCR on the 5' RACE reads; one entry per CDR3 protein. The profile shows over 35,000 distinct CDR3 sequences, approximately 4.2% of them singletons. Material for sequencing was PBMCs. All receptors derive from a man aged 25 to 40 with multiple sclerosis.

This clonotype was seen ten or more times. The rearrangement links TRBV7-2 to TRBJ1-3; unclear D gene. The V gene's germline CDR1 is SGHTA and CDR2 FQGNSA. V shed 1 base and J shed 4 bases, with 8 bases lying between them. This CDR3 region has 14 residues. The CDR3 protein is CASSLVGSGNTIYF. The DNA for the CDR3 is TGTGCCAGCAGCTTAGTCGGCTCCGGAAACACCATATATTTT.

In its sample, this clonotype was seen many times. The chain recombines TRBV7-8 with TRBJ2-7; D is ambiguous. The V end was cut by 2 bases, the J end by 0 bases, with 17 bases between. The CDR3 spans 17 residues. Germline V lookup: CDR1 SGHVS, CDR2 FQNEAQ. The CDR3 loop reads CASSLYRAGRASYEQYF. The CDR3 bases are TGTGCCAGCAGCTTATATCGAGCTGGTCGGGCCTCCTACGAGCAGTACTTC. Variable domain in full (rest from reference TRBV7-8 and TRBJ2-7): GAGVSQSPRYKVAKRGQDVALRCDPISGHVSLFWYQQALGQGPEFLTYFQNEAQLDKSGLPSDRFFAERPEGSVSTLKIQRTQQEDSAVYLCASSLYRAGRASYEQYFGPGTRLTVT.

This clonotype qualifies as medium-sized (0.01 to 0.1%). The V and J genes are TRBV7-2 and TRBJ2-3; D is perhaps TRBD2 (6 bases). This CDR3 spans 15 amino acids. V lost 4 bases, J lost 10 bases, and 21 bases lay in between. Germline assignment: CDR1 SGHTA and CDR2 FQGNSA. CDR3 loop: CASSWIDGGPRSQYF. The CDR3 region has the DNA TGTGCCAGCAGCTGGATAGACGGGGGTCCCCGATCGCAGTATTTT.

Of note for this clonotype: This clone may be a read error of a much larger clone one base away. The chain joins TRBV5-1 to TRBJ1-1, with unresolved D. CDR1 is SGHRS, CDR2 YFSETQ, per germline. The V end was cut by 4 bases, the J end by 4 bases, with 14 bases between. The CDR3 extends over 14 amino acids. CDR3: CASSLRAEITEAFF. The CDR3 nucleotides read TGCGCCAGCAGCCTGCGCGCAGAGATCACTGAAGCTTTCTTT.

Ten or more counts support this clonotype. CDR3 sequence: CASSSGQGNTEAFF. The DNA for the CDR3 is TGTGCCAGCAGCTCAGGACAGGGGAACACTGAAGCTTTCTTT. The chain recombines TRBV11-2 with TRBJ1-1; TRBD1 matches 8 bases. The CDR3 is 14 residues long. The V and J ends lost 4 bases and 1 base, in that order; junction bases with no gene match: 2. The germline gives CDR1 SGHAT, CDR2 FQNNGV.

The gene calls are TRBV20-1 and TRBJ1-6; the D gene is possibly TRBD1 (6 bases). This CDR3 has 15 amino acids. Trimming shortened V by 2 bases and J by 0 bases, and 8 bases separated the two germline ends. CDR1 and CDR2 from the germline V gene are DFQATT and SNEGSKA (reference sequence). CDR3 residues: CSARPGVSYNSPLHF. CDR3 nucleotides: TGCAGTGCTAGACCAGGGGTCTCCTATAATTCACCCCTCCACTTT.

The V call is TRBV11-2, the J call TRBJ2-7; D may be TRBD1 or TRBD2 (5 bases each). Trimming took 2 bases from V and 6 from J, leaving 14 bases between them. CDR3 length: 14 amino acids. CDR1 SGHAT and CDR2 FQNNGV come from the germline V gene. The CDR3 sequence is CASSLMGPQSEQYF. The CDR3 region has the DNA TGTGCCAGCAGCTTAATGGGACCGCAGAGCGAGCAGTACTTC.

This clonotype was detected ten times or more. The chain has TRBV5-5 and TRBJ2-7; tentatively, D is TRBD1 (5 bases). The CDR3 spans 14 residues. The germline V and J ends were trimmed by 2 bases and 6 bases, with 15 bases remaining between them. Germline V CDR1 and CDR2: SGHKS, YYEKEE (reference sequence). CDR3 region: CASSLLQARPEQYF. The CDR3, as DNA: TGTGCCAGCAGCTTACTACAGGCGCGTCCCGAGCAGTACTTC. Using reference TRBV5-5 and TRBJ2-7 for the parts outside the CDR3, the full variable domain is DAGVTQSPTHLIKTRGQQVTLRCSPISGHKSVSWYQQVLGQGPQFIFQYYEKEERGRGNFPDRFSARQFPNYSSELNVNALLLGDSALYLCASSLLQARPEQYFGPGTRLTVT.

This clonotype appeared many times. The V gene is TRBV9, the J gene TRBJ1-2; no reliable D call. The germline CDR1 and CDR2 sequences are SGDLS and YYNGEE. V was pared by 0 bases and J by 0 bases, with 12 bases between. CDR3 length: 16 residues. DNA of the CDR3: TGTGCCAGCAGCGTAGGTGGCGCAGACGCTAACTATGGCTACACCTTC. This encodes CASSVGGADANYGYTF.